A selection of T cell receptor beta chains follows, all from one sample in a study of T cell changes during pregnancy in multiple sclerosis. Repertoires were generated with immunoSEQ multiplex PCR, while TCRdb's copy carries only in-frame clones and drops some. Among 34,000 or so clones listed, about nine tenths were seen once. The specimen was CD8+ T cells from peripheral blood mononuclear cells, collected before pregnancy. The receptors stem from a female donor with multiple sclerosis, enrolled in a pregnancy study. Each CDR3 is given with its conserved first and last residue. A D gene is named only where the DNA matches it firmly. Size tells how often a clone was seen (once, few, many) or the class of an expanded clone, and some rows leave it out.

CDR3 protein: CAGTTGGSFTDTQYF
CDR3 DNA: TGTGCCGGTACGACAGGGGGCTCCTTCACAGATACGCAGTATTTT
CDR3 length: 15
D gene: TRBD1
V gene: TRBV30
clone size: -
J gene: TRBJ2-3

CDR3 protein: CASSQAWGENTGELFF
CDR3 DNA: TGCGCCAGCAGCCAAGCCTGGGGGGAGAACACCGGGGAGCTGTTTTTT
CDR3 length: 16
D gene: -
V gene: TRBV4-3
clone size: -
J gene: TRBJ2-2

CDR3 protein: CASSGTSGYNEQFF
CDR3 DNA: TGTGCCAGCAGCGGGACTAGCGGTTACAATGAGCAGTTCTTC
CDR3 length: 14
D gene: TRBD2
V gene: TRBV9
clone size: once
J gene: TRBJ2-1

CDR3 protein: CSVVLAGGGYNEQFF
CDR3 DNA: TGCAGCGTTGTTTTAGCGGGAGGGGGTTACAATGAGCAGTTCTTC
CDR3 length: 15
D gene: TRBD2
V gene: TRBV29-1
clone size: -
J gene: TRBJ2-1

CDR3 protein: CASIPTLMNTEAFF
CDR3 DNA: TGTGCCAGCATTCCCACTTTAATGAACACTGAAGCTTTCTTT
CDR3 length: 14
D gene: -
V gene: TRBV7-2
clone size: -
J gene: TRBJ1-1

CDR3 protein: CASGQGRFNEQFF
CDR3 DNA: TGTGCCAGCGGGCAGGGTCGGTTCAATGAGCAGTTCTTC
CDR3 length: 13
D gene: -
V gene: TRBV27
clone size: -
J gene: TRBJ2-1

CDR3 protein: CASSSKQGEPYEQYF
CDR3 DNA: TGTGCCAGCAGCTCTAAACAGGGGGAACCCTACGAGCAGTACTTC
CDR3 length: 15
D gene: TRBD1
V gene: TRBV7-9
clone size: -
J gene: TRBJ2-7

CDR3 protein: CATSRDRDRGDTEAFF
CDR3 DNA: TGTGCCACCAGCAGAGATCGGGACAGGGGAGACACTGAAGCTTTCTTT
CDR3 length: 16
D gene: TRBD1
V gene: TRBV15
clone size: -
J gene: TRBJ1-1

CDR3 protein: CASSNPSRTGGNTEAFF
CDR3 DNA: TGTGCCAGCTCTAACCCCTCACGAACAGGGGGGAACACTGAAGCTTTCTTT
CDR3 length: 17
D gene: TRBD1
V gene: TRBV7-8
clone size: -
J gene: TRBJ1-1

CDR3 protein: CASSFGVRETQYF
CDR3 DNA: TGTGCCAGCAGCTTCGGGGTTAGGGAGACCCAGTACTTC
CDR3 length: 13
D gene: -
V gene: TRBV7-9
clone size: -
J gene: TRBJ2-5

CDR3 protein: CASSSPRGGQGLEQYF
CDR3 DNA: TGTGCCAGCAGCTCACCCCGGGGGGGACAGGGCCTCGAGCAGTACTTC
CDR3 length: 16
D gene: -
V gene: TRBV7-2
clone size: -
J gene: TRBJ2-7

CDR3 protein: CASSGQGGMNTEAFF
CDR3 DNA: TGTGCCAGCAGCGGGCAGGGTGGCATGAACACTGAAGCTTTCTTT
CDR3 length: 15
D gene: -
V gene: TRBV7-6
clone size: -
J gene: TRBJ1-1

CDR3 protein: CSATGDEYGYTF
CDR3 DNA: TGCAGCGCCACAGGGGATGAGTATGGCTACACCTTC
CDR3 length: 12
D gene: TRBD1
V gene: TRBV29-1
clone size: -
J gene: TRBJ1-2

CDR3 protein: CASSESRRQMNGSPLHF
CDR3 DNA: TGCGCCAGCAGTGAGAGCAGAAGACAGATGAATGGTTCACCCCTCCACTTT
CDR3 length: 17
D gene: -
V gene: TRBV10-1
clone size: few
J gene: TRBJ1-6

CDR3 protein: CASSMTGVDYEQYF
CDR3 DNA: TGTGCCAGTAGTATGACGGGTGTGGACTACGAGCAGTACTTC
CDR3 length: 14
D gene: -
V gene: TRBV19
clone size: -
J gene: TRBJ2-7

CDR3 protein: CASRGGVSYNEQFF
CDR3 DNA: TGTGCCAGCAGGGGAGGGGTTTCCTACAATGAGCAGTTCTTC
CDR3 length: 14
D gene: TRBD2
V gene: TRBV4-2
clone size: -
J gene: TRBJ2-1

CDR3 protein: CASSLGQGNSYQPQHF
CDR3 DNA: TGCGCCAGCAGCCTCGGACAGGGTAATTCTTATCAGCCCCAGCATTTT
CDR3 length: 16
D gene: TRBD1
V gene: TRBV4-1
clone size: once
J gene: TRBJ1-5